Here is one T cell receptor beta chain with its context. The clone's antigen remains unknown. No per-base quality is available; no much larger clone lies one base away. Per the germline V gene, SGHAT is the CDR1 and FQNNGV is the CDR2. V was cut back by 2 bases and J by 3 bases, leaving a gap of 17 bases between them. The CDR3 contains 16 residues, cysteine and phenylalanine counted. Here the CDR3 DNA is all that survives: 48 bases in frame from base 1. Libraries were constructed by the immunoSEQ multiplex PCR assay. For the multiplex PCR, a mixture combining 60 forward primers for TCR Vbeta segments and 13 reverse primers for TCR Jbeta segments was used. The CDR3 region of rearranged TCR beta genes was amplified from genomic DNA with a multiplex PCR assay. The amplified TCR beta libraries were sequenced on the Illumina HiSeq System as 87-base-pair reads. The paper's data handling went like this. A later analysis tallied tens of millions of unique TCR beta chains across the 666 repertoires, and approximately 11 million of those chains were shared by two or more donors. Raw reads were error-corrected and collapsed into unique sequences by a nearest-neighbor algorithm in which closely related sequences were merged to remove PCR and sequencing errors. CDR3 sequences were aligned to IMGT reference sequences to assign V, D and J gene segments. Each retained sequence needed at least a six-nucleotide match to both a V gene segment and a J gene segment. A rearrangement counted as productive if the CDR3 had no stop codons and remained in frame with V and J, and every other rearrangement counted as non-productive. CDR3 was defined according to IMGT convention as the region running from the second conserved V-encoded cysteine to the conserved J-encoded phenylalanine. The earlier analysis of 500 to 600 of the donors excluded sequences that lacked an unambiguous match to a single V gene segment. In an earlier analysis of 587 of the donors, a V segment was called functional when productive rearrangements were above 56.7%, and segregating when the standard deviation between donors exceeded 5%. To diagnose cytomegalovirus status from the catalog of TCR beta chain sequences, a statistical classification framework was built. A later analysis assigned V and J genes by comparing TCR nucleotide sequences with IMGT/GENE-DB human TR gene sequences. Using the TCRdist pipeline, a later analysis assigned CDR3 sequences along with most-parsimonious VDJ recombination scenarios. In a later analysis, each TCR beta chain was defined by its CDR3 amino acid sequence together with its V-gene family, and reads without a unique V-gene family were excluded. As a way to deal with suspected cross-contamination and a sequencing artifact, a later analysis dropped 450 to 700 nucleotide sequences that were highly shared and had low generation probability. For each public chain, a later analysis derived a clonal expansion index from normalized ranks of inferred template counts within each repertoire. A later analysis computed generation probabilities with a VDJ recombination model fitted to out-of-frame rearrangements, and checked the results against IGoR. A later analysis scored TCR-TCR, TCR-HLA and TCR-CMV co-occurrence with hypergeometric tests, applying a repertoire-size bias correction to TCR pairs. To estimate false discovery rates, a later analysis permuted the HLA or CMV assignments 20 times. In a later analysis, co-occurring TCRs were grouped with DBSCAN, and TCRdist sequence similarity was added when clustering was performed within HLA-allele-positive subsets. Repertoires with fewer than 30,000 or more than 120,000 public chains, plus five repertoires with anomalous nucleotide sharing, were excluded from co-occurrence clustering. The source is immuneACCESS, and TCRdb retained only in-frame sequences with V and J called. Part of the clones is not carried over; for the studies checked, unresolved V genes explain less than half of this, and the remainder is unexplained. That table gives V, J and clone size, and the DNA gave D and trimming. This sample holds roughly 130,000 clones; 80% to 85% were observed only once. 0.55% to 0.75% of the sample is taken by the ten largest.

These data come from a study of cytomegalovirus exposure and HLA in healthy donors (dated by TCRdb to the late 2010s). The study in broad terms: An earlier analysis of roughly 570 of the donors reported under 300 Gb of sequence data and 117 million unique TCR beta sequences obtained from roughly 180 million T cells. Roughly 300 gigabases of sequencing data and 70 million to 95 million unique TCR sequences made up an early release that covered approximately 650 HLA-typed donors. Of the 398 genotyped donors, 65% to 90% fell in the genetic ancestry cluster associated with self-reported Caucasian donors. The aim of the study was to test whether cataloging public T cell receptors could identify signatures of past pathogen exposure. Using immunosequencing, the study profiled T cell repertoires from fewer than 850 subjects and related those repertoires to cytomegalovirus serostatus. Besides the first cohort of approximately 670 subjects, a separate validation cohort made up of roughly 120 different subjects was used. To predict cytomegalovirus infection status, the study combined high-throughput TCR immunosequencing, statistical association of individual TCRs with disease status, and machine learning. To study patterns of TCR occurrence, a later analysis re-analyzed previously published TCR beta repertoires from 666 donors and added high-resolution HLA genotyping. In the later analysis, no new phenotypic data were used to find candidate immune exposures; instead, reliance was placed on TCR beta sequences and their occurrence across donors. To decide whether each TCR beta V gene segment behaved as functional or pseudogenic, an earlier analysis of nearly 600 of the donors relied on high-throughput TCR beta sequencing. Alongside the repertoire data, information on donor age, sex, ethnicity and CMV serostatus was compiled. A later genetic analysis used genome-wide SNP genotypes for about 65% of the 666 donors, treating that subset as a discovery cohort. Every repertoire in the discovery cohort had been generated on one and the same sequencing platform. HLA typing covered class I and class II loci at four-digit resolution. Typing coverage differed by locus: A, B, C, DRB1 and DQB1 were typed in roughly 620-630 donors, DQA1 in about 550, DPA1 in some 600, and DPB1 in just under 490. A handful of DR-DQ haplotypes were handled as single units for association and clustering because linkage in the cohort was strong. Among about 400 genotyped donors of the cohort, an average of around 220,000 unique TCR beta nucleotide sequences was sequenced per donor, of which about 18% were non-productive. What the authors observed across the whole study: A few of the identified cytomegalovirus-associated TCR beta chains were confirmed in vitro to be specific for cytomegalovirus antigens. In a later analysis, several top co-occurrence clusters were reported to appear linked to parvovirus B19, influenza, CMV and Epstein-Barr virus. An earlier analysis of some 560 of the donors showed that most TCR beta V segments appeared in productive rearrangements either about 87% or about 30% of the time, which broadly matched IMGT annotations. Presence/absence analyses assumed roughly uniform sequencing depth across donors, an assumption that may not hold. Correlated functional status among segregating V segments might be attributable to linkage disequilibrium, but an unknown experimental factor could not be ruled out. Because some donors lacked HLA typing at each locus, the association tests relied only on the typed subset. A later genetic analysis associated a missense DCLRE1C variant with V-gene and J-gene trimming of TCR beta chains, and an independent cohort replicated the association. The authors suggested that the approach could potentially be generalized to other disease states and immunological phenotypes. According to a later analysis, most CMV-associated TCR beta chains appeared to be HLA-restricted, and the HLA associations seemed to be driven largely by CMV exposure. A total of fewer than 200 TCR beta chains were listed by the study as associated with cytomegalovirus. Only TCR beta chains were sequenced in this cohort, and the absence of alpha or paired-chain data limited detectable features. When HLA alleles, especially DR and DQ, strongly co-occurred, attributing TCR associations to individual alleles was difficult. The classifier was reported to diagnose cytomegalovirus status with high specificity and sensitivity in both the original and validation cohorts. A later genetic analysis reported fewer N-insertions in productive TCRs among donors in an Asian-associated ancestry cluster than the 666-donor mean. A further reported finding was that TCR beta sequences accurately predicted the HLA-A and HLA-B alleles for most subjects in the first cohort. The earlier analysis of 587 of the donors excluded fewer than 20 rarely observed V segments, including chromosome 9 orphons, because counts were too low. For the cohort, immune exposure information was limited to CMV serostatus. A later analysis associated 15,000 to 20,000 TCR beta sequences with specific HLA alleles at a false discovery rate of 0.05. In a later analysis, HLA-associated TCR beta chains were found to be more clonally expanded and to have lower generation probabilities than equally common non-associated chains. Some IMGT-functional V segments, including TRBV6-2 and TRBV6-3, could not be distinguished by the 87-base-pair reads and were therefore excluded. In a later analysis, the rate of TCR association differed among HLA loci, with DRB1 alleles having the most associated TCRs and HLA-C alleles having the fewest. While some public TCRs were present in many individuals, most TCR sequences turned up only very rarely across donors. A group of highly shared sequence variants was considered likely to be a technical artifact of the sequencing pipeline.

In total, roughly 670 healthy bone marrow donors made up the cohort. All cohort members were sampled while nominally healthy, although unrecorded immune exposures were likely present. The donor was CMV seronegative and was included in the group of a few hundred seronegative cohort members. Every donor gave a peripheral blood sample, and the peripheral blood mononuclear cells from that sample were used for TCR beta sequencing. The Qiagen DNeasy Blood Extraction Kit was used to extract genomic DNA from the blood cell samples. Sequenced input: PBMCs. The rearrangement joined TRBV11-2 to TRBJ2-7, with the D gene not confidently named. This sequence originates from a young man in good health and CMV-seronegative. In nucleotides, the sequence is TGTGCCAGCAGCTTATCCCGTCTCCAATCGGGCTACGAGCAGTACTTC. This encodes CASSLSRLQSGYEQYF.